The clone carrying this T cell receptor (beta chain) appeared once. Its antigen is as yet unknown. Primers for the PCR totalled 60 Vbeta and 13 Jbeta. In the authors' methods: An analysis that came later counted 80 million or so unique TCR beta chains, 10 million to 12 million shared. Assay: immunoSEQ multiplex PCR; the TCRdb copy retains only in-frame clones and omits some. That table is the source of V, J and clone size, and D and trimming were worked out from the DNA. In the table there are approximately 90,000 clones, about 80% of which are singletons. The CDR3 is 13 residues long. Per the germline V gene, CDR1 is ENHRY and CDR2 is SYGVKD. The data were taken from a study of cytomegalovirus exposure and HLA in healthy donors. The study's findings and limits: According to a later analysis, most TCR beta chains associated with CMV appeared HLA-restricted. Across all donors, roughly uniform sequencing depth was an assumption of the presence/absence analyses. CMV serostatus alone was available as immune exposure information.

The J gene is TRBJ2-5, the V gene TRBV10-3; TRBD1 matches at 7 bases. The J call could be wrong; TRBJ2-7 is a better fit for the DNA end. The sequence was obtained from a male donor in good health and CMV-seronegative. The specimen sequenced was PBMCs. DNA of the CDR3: TGTGCCATCAGCCGTTTAACAGGGGCCGAGCAGTACTTC. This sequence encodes CAISRLTGAEQYF.